This is a list of T cell receptor beta chains from one sample in a study of T cell changes during pregnancy in multiple sclerosis. Profiled with immunoSEQ multiplex PCR; TCRdb holds only in-frame clones, not every one. The data contain tens of thousands of clones, just over 90% of them singletons. Here the sequenced sample was peripheral blood, taken in the second trimester of pregnancy. These receptors all come from a female donor in good health, enrolled as a control in a pregnancy study. CDR3s leave out the opening cysteine and the closing phenylalanine or tryptophan. Only part of the rows carry a size: once, few, many, or a class if the clone is expanded.

CDR3: ASSHSTYEQY; size: -; V: TRBV7-2; J: TRBJ2-7
CDR3: ASSSRDRAHGYT; size: -; V: TRBV6-6; J: TRBJ1-2
CDR3: ASSQIGTSSRGQF; size: -; V: TRBV14; J: TRBJ2-1
CDR3: ATTTEVTGYT; size: -; V: TRBV10-3; J: TRBJ1-2
CDR3: ASSYSFRTDYEQY; size: -; V: TRBV6-5; J: TRBJ2-7
CDR3: ASSDDENGNTIY; size: once; V: TRBV7-9; J: TRBJ1-3
CDR3: ASSYGIGGRNEKLF; size: -; V: TRBV7-6; J: TRBJ1-4
CDR3: AWAGQGVYEQY; size: -; V: TRBV30; J: TRBJ2-7
CDR3: ASSADYRVSGAGELF; size: -; V: TRBV10-2; J: TRBJ2-2
CDR3: ASSQDRGPPGGYGYT; size: -; V: TRBV4-1; J: TRBJ1-2
CDR3: ASGLNYGQVNTEAF; size: -; V: TRBV12-5; J: TRBJ1-1
CDR3: ASSSLAGALTDTQY; size: -; V: TRBV4-1; J: TRBJ2-3
CDR3: ASSQTSGVRGEQY; size: -; V: TRBV7-2; J: TRBJ2-7
CDR3: ASSLSGGGGYT; size: -; V: TRBV27; J: TRBJ1-2
CDR3: ASSQPRDSEETQY; size: -; V: TRBV6-5; J: TRBJ2-5
CDR3: ASSERRPGNQPQH; size: once; V: TRBV6-1; J: TRBJ1-5
CDR3: ASSPGTGGNQPQH; size: once; V: TRBV6-5; J: TRBJ1-5
CDR3: ASSFMRDRRANTEAF; size: -; V: TRBV5-1; J: TRBJ1-1
CDR3: ASSFRQGEGGYT; size: -; V: TRBV11-1; J: TRBJ1-2
CDR3: ASNPSGLTDTQY; size: -; V: TRBV9; J: TRBJ2-3
CDR3: ASSPGGASGLAKNIQY; size: -; V: TRBV4-1; J: TRBJ2-4
CDR3: ASSPTGAKNIQY; size: -; V: TRBV9; J: TRBJ2-4
CDR3: ASSPKTGIYEQY; size: -; V: TRBV5-4; J: TRBJ2-7
CDR3: ASSVGQGVQETQY; size: -; V: TRBV11-2; J: TRBJ2-5
CDR3: ASSVGTSGGGEQF; size: -; V: TRBV5-4; J: TRBJ2-1
CDR3: AWSVRGTGGFELF; size: -; V: TRBV30; J: TRBJ2-2
CDR3: ASSLLQGRGEY; size: -; V: TRBV27; J: TRBJ2-3
CDR3: ASSVVPGGDYGYT; size: -; V: TRBV9; J: TRBJ1-2
CDR3: ASQGGQGGYGYT; size: once; V: TRBV25-1; J: TRBJ1-2
CDR3: ASSGLAGGPRETQY; size: -; V: TRBV25-1; J: TRBJ2-5
CDR3: ASSWGTGADTQY; size: -; V: TRBV27; J: TRBJ2-3
CDR3: ASSYSLDNEAF; size: -; V: TRBV6-6; J: TRBJ1-1
CDR3: ASSQGTEGQPQH; size: -; V: TRBV7-3; J: TRBJ1-5
CDR3: ASSAEVWKPQH; size: -; V: TRBV25-1; J: TRBJ1-5
CDR3: ASSVKGAGGYT; size: -; V: TRBV2; J: TRBJ1-2
CDR3: ASSQDPSGGSETQY; size: -; V: TRBV7-2; J: TRBJ2-5
CDR3: ASSEVGRGNTEAF; size: -; V: TRBV6-1; J: TRBJ1-1
CDR3: ARTTDTGRNEKLF; size: -; V: TRBV5-3; J: TRBJ1-4
CDR3: ASTGVSYEQY; size: -; V: TRBV2; J: TRBJ2-7
CDR3: AWNVAGGHIQY; size: -; V: TRBV30; J: TRBJ2-4
CDR3: ASSLAPGDYGYT; size: -; V: TRBV7-9; J: TRBJ1-2
CDR3: ATSRTEMGSGELF; size: few; V: TRBV15; J: TRBJ2-2
CDR3: ASSQGMRKTSYNEQF; size: -; V: TRBV4-3; J: TRBJ2-1
CDR3: ASSYGSGVGTEAF; size: -; V: TRBV5-1; J: TRBJ1-1
CDR3: ASSSTGMDEQY; size: -; V: TRBV18; J: TRBJ2-7
CDR3: ASSFGGQPQH; size: -; V: TRBV5-6; J: TRBJ1-5
CDR3: ASSQDPRGRFGELF; size: -; V: TRBV4-2; J: TRBJ2-2
CDR3: ASSPRKQGGYEQY; size: -; V: TRBV4-2; J: TRBJ2-7
CDR3: ASLSGVTEAF; size: -; V: TRBV7-8; J: TRBJ1-1
CDR3: ASSIDRDEQY; size: -; V: TRBV19; J: TRBJ2-7
CDR3: ASSSPLTGGNNSPLH; size: -; V: TRBV27; J: TRBJ1-6
CDR3: ASAGTGGNTIY; size: -; V: TRBV19; J: TRBJ1-3
CDR3: ASSRTGEGFKLF; size: -; V: TRBV5-4; J: TRBJ1-4
CDR3: ASSLGARGTDTQY; size: -; V: TRBV5-1; J: TRBJ2-3
CDR3: ASSAPRGTQY; size: -; V: TRBV9; J: TRBJ2-3